The clone carrying this T cell receptor (beta chain) was counted only a few times. This entry belongs to a study of blood T cell repertoires in COVID-19. V dropped 6 bases and J dropped 6; count of bases not matched to a gene: 9. The germline V gene encodes CDR1 MNHEY and CDR2 SVGAGI. CDR3 length equals 15 residues. The repertoire was sequenced with immunoSEQ multiplex PCR; TCRdb's copy has only in-frame clones and lacks some. The repertoire includes roughly 240,000 clones, approximately 88% of them detected once, and 2% to 2.5% sits in the top ten. This sequence joins TRBV6-5 and TRBJ1-5, with TRBD1 matching over 9 bases. Specimen: PBMCs or T cells enriched from blood (not recorded which). The receptor was derived from a woman between 35 and 50 years old with acute COVID-19. The CDR3 loop reads CASRTSTGGGQPQHF. In nucleotides, the CDR3 is TGTGCCAGCAGGACATCGACAGGGGGTGGTCAGCCCCAGCATTTT.